These 15 T cell receptor beta chains share one sample of origin, sequenced in a study of technical replicates of blood from a handful of donors. The protocol was immunoSEQ multiplex PCR, while the TCRdb copy is restricted to in-frame clones and leaves out a portion. This table holds fewer than 80,000 clones, approximately 83% found once. Sequenced input: PBMCs. The receptors come from a human donor in good health. Some clones in this sample may be carry-over from other donors' samples.

The CDR3 reads CASSLAGSYEQYF. The CDR3 DNA reads as TGTGCCAGCAGTTTAGCGGGGTCCTACGAGCAGTACTTC. The rearrangement uses TRBV27 and TRBJ2-7, with a tentative D call TRBD2 (6 bases). This CDR3 comprises 13 residues. V was trimmed by 2 bases and J by 1 base, leaving 6 bases between them. The V gene's germline CDR1 is MNHEY and CDR2 SMNVEV (reference sequence).

The chain has TRBV5-1 and TRBJ2-2; 15 bases align to TRBD2. From germline, CDR1 is SGHRS and CDR2 YFSETQ. With 1 base clipped from V and 2 bases from J, the junction kept 3 bases outside the gene matches. The CDR3 loop spans 18 amino acids. CDR3 in DNA: TGCGCCAGCAGCTTGAGGACTAGCGGGGGGGCCAACACCGGGGAGCTGTTTTTT. It translates to CASSLRTSGGANTGELFF.

The chain couples TRBV28 to TRBJ1-2; unclear D gene. This CDR3 is built from 13 residues. Germline V gene sequence: CDR1 MDHEN, CDR2 SYDVKM. The V and J ends lost 6 bases and 2 bases respectively, with 10 bases between them. This CDR3 is CASRAGPNYGYTF. As DNA, the CDR3 is TGTGCCAGCAGGGCAGGTCCGAACTATGGCTACACCTTC.

The genes are TRBV2 and TRBJ1-5; perhaps TRBD1 as D (5 bases). The CDR3 has 14 residues. The germline V gene has CDR1 SNHLY and CDR2 FYNNEI. Trimming removed 3 bases from V and 4 bases from J, with 10 bases in between. The CDR3 region is CASSDQGGNQPQHF. CDR3 sequence (DNA): TGTGCCAGCAGTGACCAGGGTGGAAATCAGCCCCAGCATTTT.

The chain recombines TRBV6-1 with TRBJ1-5; tentatively, D is TRBD1 (5 bases). The CDR3 spans 11 residues. V was shortened by 2 bases and J by 9 bases, with 5 bases between the two germline ends. The germline CDR1 and CDR2 sequences are MNHNS and SASEGT. CDR3 DNA: TGTGCCAGCAGTGAAAGGGGGCCCCAGCATTTT. As protein: CASSERGPQHF.

The chain recombines TRBV9 with TRBJ2-2, with a weak D call TRBD1 (5 bases). From germline, CDR1 is SGDLS and CDR2 YYNGEE. The CDR3 is made up of 16 amino acids. V was pared by 3 bases and J by 1 base, with 13 bases between. In DNA form, the CDR3 reads TGTGCCAGCAGCGCCAGACAGTCGCTGAACACCGGGGAGCTGTTTTTT. Protein sequence: CASSARQSLNTGELFF.

V is TRBV7-2 and J is TRBJ1-1; possible D gene TRBD1, 6 bases. V was shortened by 6 bases and J by 2 bases, with 10 bases between the two germline ends. The CDR3 contains 13 residues. From germline, CDR1 is SGHTA and CDR2 FQGNSA. The CDR3 spells CASRTQGNTEAFF. CDR3 nucleotide sequence: TGTGCCAGCAGGACACAGGGAAACACTGAAGCTTTCTTT.

To note about this clone: Germline and junction disagree at one end, which may indicate a read error. J is TRBJ2-1 and V is TRBV11-2; possibly TRBD1 for D (6 bases). Germline-derived CDR1 and CDR2 are SGHAT and FQNNGV. The CDR3 loop spans 12 amino acids. The CDR3 DNA reads TGTGCCAGCAGCATCGACAGGAATGGTGGACTCTTC. Translated: CASSIDRNGGLF.

The table lists this clone with a few counts. V is TRBV4-3 and J is TRBJ1-1; TRBD1 is a possible D gene (5 bases). Trimming cost V 0 bases and J 4 bases, with 9 bases left between them. Germline V CDR1 and CDR2: LGHNA, YSLEER. CDR3 length: 14 amino acids. CDR3 region: CASSQDFGGTEAFF. CDR3 DNA sequence: TGCGCCAGCAGCCAAGATTTCGGGGGCACTGAAGCTTTCTTT.

V and J are TRBV6-5 and TRBJ2-5, with TRBD1 identical over 8 bases. The CDR3 has 13 residues. Germline V CDR1 and CDR2: MNHEY, SVGAGI. Unmatched junction bases numbered 9, after V lost 7 bases and J lost 8 bases. CDR3 sequence reads: CASTQSDRATQYF. CDR3 nucleotide sequence: TGTGCCAGCACCCAATCGGACAGGGCAACCCAGTACTTC.

The count of this clone is one. The V call is TRBV5-1, the J call TRBJ2-2; 11 bases line up with TRBD1. CDR1 SGHRS and CDR2 YFSETQ come from the germline V gene. The V segment lost 4 bases and the J segment 4 bases; nucleotides outside the gene matches: 6. The CDR3 has 16 residues. CDR3: CASSITGTGGTGELFF. The CDR3, as DNA: TGCGCCAGCAGCATAACCGGGACAGGGGGCACCGGGGAGCTGTTTTTT.

The chain links TRBV4-1 to TRBJ1-2; 9 bases align to TRBD1. Germline-derived CDR1 and CDR2 are MGHRA and YSYEKL. The V segment lost 1 base and the J segment 3 bases; nucleotides outside the gene matches: 9. This CDR3 is 17 amino acids long. CDR3 loop: CASSQGSGTGKDYGYTF. The CDR3 DNA follows: TGCGCCAGCAGCCAAGGCTCCGGGACAGGGAAGGACTATGGCTACACCTTC.

This chain connects TRBV19 to TRBJ2-4; D is uncertain. With 3 bases removed from V and 0 bases from J, the gap between germline ends came to 12 bases. Germline CDR1 and CDR2: LNHDA and SQIVND (reference sequence). The CDR3 runs to 16 residues. The CDR3 here is CASSIGPGVAKNIQYF. For the CDR3, the DNA is TGTGCCAGTAGTATCGGTCCAGGCGTAGCCAAAAACATTCAGTACTTC.

This clone has a single count. This chain joins TRBV19 and TRBJ1-1; 7 nucleotides align to TRBD1. The CDR3 is 16 amino acids. Germline CDR1 LNHDA, CDR2 SQIVND (reference sequence). Trimming removed 1 base from V and 4 bases from J; junction bases left unmatched: 9. The CDR3 sequence is CASSIARTGFGTEAFF. Written as DNA, the CDR3 is TGTGCCAGTAGTATAGCCAGGACAGGATTTGGCACTGAAGCTTTCTTT.

This clone is a singleton in its sample. The chain employs TRBV7-9 and TRBJ1-2; 10 bases are a match to TRBD1. The CDR3 is 15 amino acids. In germline, CDR1 is SEHNR, CDR2 FQNEAQ (reference sequence). V shed 4 bases, J shed 3 bases, and the junction held 5 bases outside the gene matches. This chain's CDR3 is CASSYPGQGYYGYTF. The DNA of the CDR3 is TGTGCCAGCAGCTACCCGGGACAGGGGTACTATGGCTACACCTTC.